What follows are 17 T cell receptor beta chains derived from one specimen sequenced in a study of Graves' ophthalmopathy and Graves' hyperthyroidism. Amplifying from RNA transcripts, the study obtained TCR beta CDR3 regions. First-round RT-PCR relied on HTBI primers, and a second-round multiplex PCR came next. TCRdb re-called the multiplex PCR reads with MiXCR, one entry per CDR3 protein. This sample has some 750,000 distinct CDR3 sequences, with about 44% found just once. The sequenced sample consisted of peripheral blood. All receptors come from an adult man with Graves' ophthalmopathy.

This clonotype has at least ten counts. One end of the junction does not line up with germline, which may come from a read error. J is TRBJ1-4 and V is TRBV7-9, with a weak D call TRBD1 (6 bases). CDR1 SEHNR and CDR2 FQNEAQ come from the germline V gene (reference sequence). The CDR3 covers 15 residues. The CDR3 nucleotides read TGTGCCAGTAGCTTAGACCAGGGGACTAATGAAAAACTGTTTTTT. Its protein product is CASSLDQGTNEKLFF.

This clonotype was seen a few times. The chain uses TRBV11-2 and TRBJ2-7; maybe TRBD2 (6 bases). V gave up 3 bases and J gave up 7 bases, with 10 bases separating them. Germline loops: CDR1 SGHAT, CDR2 FQNNGV. This CDR3 spans 12 amino acids. The CDR3 loop is CASSFLRGEQYF. The CDR3 DNA reads TGTGCCAGCAGCTTTTTGCGGGGAGAGCAGTACTTC.

The CDR3 region is CASSLGVGRNTEAFF. In nucleotides, the CDR3 is TGTGCCAGCAGCCTGGGAGTTGGCAGAAACACTGAAGCTTTCTTT. The genes are TRBV11-2 and TRBJ1-1; no definite D call. Trimming removed 5 bases from V and 2 bases from J, with 15 bases in between. The CDR3 loop spans 15 amino acids. CDR1 SGHAT and CDR2 FQNNGV come from the germline V gene.

The chain couples TRBV6-1 to TRBJ1-6; D may be TRBD1 (6 bases). Germline CDR1 is MNHNS and CDR2 is SASEGT. V was shortened by 3 bases and J by 3 bases, with 12 bases between the two germline ends. The CDR3 extends over 16 amino acids. CDR3 loop: CASSDEVRGYNSPLHF. The CDR3 DNA sequence: TGTGCCAGCAGTGACGAAGTCAGGGGCTATAATTCACCCCTCCACTTT.

This clonotype has more than one count but fewer than ten. The chain employs TRBV2 and TRBJ1-2, with 7 bases lining up with TRBD1. The CDR3 length is 11 residues. CDR1 SNHLY and CDR2 FYNNEI come from the germline V gene. The V gene end was trimmed by 6 bases and the J gene end by 8 bases; junction bases not matched to a gene: 3. The CDR3 DNA is TGTGCCAGCAGACAGGGGTGGGGCTACACCTTC. This encodes CASRQGWGYTF.

The chain joins TRBV4-2 to TRBJ2-7, with D perhaps matching TRBD1 or TRBD2 (5 bases each). CDR1 is LGHNA and CDR2 is YNFKEQ in the germline V gene. This CDR3 contains 15 residues. Trimming took 5 bases from V and 1 from J, leaving 15 bases between them. CDR3 in amino acids: CASSLTGTDSYEQYF. CDR3 coding DNA: TGTGCCAGCAGCTTAACCGGGACGGATTCCTACGAGCAGTACTTC.

This clonotype showed up many times. V usage is TRBV25-1 and J usage is TRBJ2-5; TRBD1 agrees at 10 bases. J gave up 6 bases and V 3 bases, and 19 bases lay outside the gene matches. This CDR3 spans 19 amino acids. Germline assignment: CDR1 MGHDK and CDR2 SYGVNS. Here the CDR3 reads CASSDLSATGTGEGKTQYF. The CDR3 DNA sequence: TGTGCCAGCAGTGACCTATCCGCTACCGGGACAGGGGAAGGAAAGACCCAGTACTTC.

This clonotype was counted a few times. J is TRBJ1-5 and V is TRBV6-6, with D possibly matching TRBD1 (6 bases). V lost 6 bases to trimming and J lost 3 bases, with 18 bases between them. The CDR3 totals 16 residues. From germline, CDR1 is MNHNY and CDR2 SVGAGI (reference sequence). The CDR3 nucleotides read TGTGCCAGCAGCCACGGGGGCCTGCCCTCCAATCAGCCCCAGCATTTT. Translation: CASSHGGLPSNQPQHF.

The table lists this clonotype with many counts. The genes are TRBV9 and TRBJ2-5, with 12 nucleotides matching TRBD2. This CDR3 region has 15 residues. The ends lost 4 bases at V and 4 bases at J; junction bases unmatched: 5. Germline V gene sequence: CDR1 SGDLS, CDR2 YYNGEE. In DNA form, the CDR3 reads TGTGCCAGCAGCCCTTCGACTAGCGGGGGAGAGACCCAGTACTTC. Its protein is CASSPSTSGGETQYF.

The rearrangement joins TRBV20-1 to TRBJ1-2; tentative D call: TRBD1 (6 bases). From germline, CDR1 is DFQATT and CDR2 SNEGSKA (reference sequence). Trimming cost V 5 bases and J 8 bases, with 18 bases left between them. The CDR3 contains 13 residues. As DNA, the CDR3 is TGCAGTGCTCCCTGGGGGCGCGATGGCGGCTACACCTTC. Amino acid sequence: CSAPWGRDGGYTF.

In the case of this clonotype: Relative to the germline gene, one junction end is altered; a read error may explain this. CDR3 sequence reads: CASREGGDEQYF. The CDR3 region has the DNA TGTGCCAGCAGGGAAGGGGGCGACGAGCAGTACTTC. The chain combines TRBV2 with TRBJ2-5; 7 positions match TRBD1. Judging by the DNA end, TRBJ2-7 fits better; the J call may be wrong. This CDR3 is built from 12 residues. Germline V gives CDR1 SNHLY, CDR2 FYNNEI.

A note on this clonotype: A much larger clone differs from this one at a single base, so this may be a read error. The DNA is left out, because the CDR3 cannot be placed on it with certainty; the CDR3 is given as TCRdb lists it. The chain joins TRBV2 to TRBJ1-2. CDR1 SNHLY and CDR2 FYNNEI come from the germline V gene. The CDR3 comprises 13 residues, both ends counted. CDR3: CASRPPDGYGCTF.

The rearrangement links TRBV25-1 to TRBJ2-2; D is possibly TRBD2 (6 bases). This CDR3 spans 16 amino acids. V was trimmed by 6 bases and J by 0 bases, leaving 14 bases between them. Germline CDR1 is MGHDK and CDR2 is SYGVNS. This chain's CDR3 is CASSSRGTPNTGELFF. CDR3 bases: TGTGCCAGCAGCTCGCGCGGGACCCCGAACACCGGGGAGCTGTTTTTT.

Of note for this clonotype: A read error may produce the germline difference seen at one junction end. This chain uses TRBV24-1 with TRBJ1-5, with D tentatively TRBD1 (6 bases). This CDR3 has 15 residues. Germline V lookup: CDR1 KGHDR, CDR2 SFDVKD. CDR3: CASSEQGTSGETQHF. In nucleotides, the CDR3 is TGTGCCAGCAGTGAGCAGGGGACCAGCGGAGAGACCCAGCATTTT.

This rearrangement joins TRBV7-9 to TRBJ1-1; D unresolved. V was shortened by 11 bases and J by 1 base, with 11 bases between the two germline ends. Germline loops: CDR1 SEHNR, CDR2 FQNEAQ (reference sequence). CDR3 length: 12 amino acids. The CDR3 DNA follows: TGTGCCTGGAGTCCAGGGAACACTGAAGCTTTCTTT. Translation gives CAWSPGNTEAFF.

The chain uses TRBV10-1 and TRBJ2-3; 10 bases are shared with TRBD2. The CDR3 runs 19 residues. Germline CDR1 WNHNN, CDR2 SYGVQD (reference sequence). The V gene end was trimmed by 2 bases and the J gene end by 0 bases; junction bases not matched to a gene: 11. CDR3 bases: TGCGCCAGCAGTGAGGCGAGTACCGGGACTAGCGTTAGCACAGATACGCAGTATTTT. Translation gives CASSEASTGTSVSTDTQYF.

This clonotype was recorded at least ten times. The chain combines TRBV20-1 with TRBJ1-4; D unclear. The CDR3 is 12 residues long. In germline, CDR1 is DFQATT, CDR2 SNEGSKA (reference sequence). Trimming took off 5 bases at V and 10 bases at J, with 14 bases between the two ends. CDR3 sequence: CSAFRRAGKLFF. Here the CDR3 DNA reads TGCAGTGCTTTCCGGAGGGCCGGAAAACTGTTTTTT.